The 18 T cell receptor beta chains below all came from one sample that was sequenced in a study of blood T cell repertoires in COVID-19. Repertoires were generated with immunoSEQ multiplex PCR, while TCRdb's copy carries only in-frame clones and drops some. The table records 300,000 to 350,000 clones, approximately 90% of them present only once. Material: peripheral blood. These receptors were taken from a young man with active or convalescent COVID-19.

About this clone: Different DNA sequences within this sample yield the same CDR3. The rearrangement uses TRBV7-2 and TRBJ1-1; TRBD1 is a possible D gene (6 bases). The CDR3 is 15 amino acids. Deletions cut 6 bases from V and 0 bases from J, with 14 bases between. Per germline, CDR1 SGHTA and CDR2 FQGNSA. CDR3 DNA: TGTGCCAGCAGTTCTCATCAGGGGCTGAACACTGAAGCTTTCTTT. This encodes CASSSHQGLNTEAFF.

The gene calls are TRBV19 and TRBJ1-6; D is undetermined. Germline V gene lookup returns CDR1 LNHDA and CDR2 SQIVND (reference sequence). The CDR3 contains 15 residues. Trimming removed 5 bases at V and 2 bases at J, with 10 bases between. The CDR3 DNA is TGTGCCAGTAGTGGGCCTCACCCCTATAATTCACCCCTCCACTTT. Translating it yields CASSGPHPYNSPLHF.

The J gene is TRBJ2-1, the V gene TRBV29-1; tentative D call: TRBD1 (6 bases). Germline V gives CDR1 SQVTM, CDR2 ANQGSEA. This CDR3 has 12 residues. V dropped 8 bases and J dropped 7 bases, with 15 bases sitting between them. CDR3 coding DNA: TGCAGCACCACAGGGATGGGGAATGAGCAGTTCTTC. This sequence encodes CSTTGMGNEQFF.

The V gene is TRBV21-1, the J gene TRBJ2-3; the table's D call, TRBD1, was not checked against the DNA. TRBV21-1 is a documented pseudogene. This CDR3 has 18 residues. The CDR3 region has the DNA TGTGCCAGCAGCAAAGACTGCGGCGGGACAGAAATCACAGATACGCAGTATTTT. This encodes CASSKDCGGTEITDTQYF.

This chain uses TRBV11-3 with TRBJ2-6; 7 positions match TRBD1. Trimming at V came to 5 bases and at J to 2 bases, leaving 3 bases not matched to a gene. This CDR3 spans 15 amino acids. Germline CDR1 and CDR2: SGHNT and YENEEA. This CDR3 is CASSRQGPGANVLTF. The CDR3 nucleotides read TGTGCCAGCAGCCGACAGGGTCCTGGGGCCAACGTCCTGACTTTC.

The chain carries TRBV10-3 and TRBJ1-2; D remains ambiguous. This CDR3 contains 14 residues. Per the germline V gene, CDR1 is ENHRY and CDR2 is SYGVKD. V was trimmed by 3 bases and J by 2 bases, leaving 10 bases between them. The CDR3 DNA is TGTGCCATCAGTGAAGCGACGGTGAACTATGGCTACACCTTC. Protein product: CAISEATVNYGYTF.

The CDR3 spells CASSNGQINQPQHF. The CDR3 nucleotides are TGTGCCAGCAGTAATGGACAGATAAATCAGCCCCAGCATTTT. V gene TRBV27 combines with J gene TRBJ1-5; possible D gene TRBD1, 6 bases. The CDR3 runs to 14 residues. Germline V gene data show CDR1 as MNHEY and CDR2 as SMNVEV (reference sequence). Trimming pared 5 bases from V and 4 bases from J, leaving 12 bases between.

This clone was seen only a few times. The genes are TRBV7-3 and TRBJ2-7, with D possibly matching TRBD1 (6 bases). Trimming removed 0 bases from V and 0 bases from J, with 9 bases in between. There are 15 residues in the CDR3. Germline-derived CDR1 and CDR2 are SGHTA and FQGTGA. This CDR3 is CASSLTPQGSYEQYF. The CDR3 bases are TGTGCCAGCAGCTTAACCCCACAGGGCTCCTACGAGCAGTACTTC.

As for this clone: Other DNA variants within this sample encode the same CDR3. The rearrangement uses TRBV5-1 and TRBJ2-1; D call uncertain. Germline V gene sequence: CDR1 SGHRS, CDR2 YFSETQ. Trimming removed 0 bases at V and 0 bases at J, with 7 bases between. The CDR3 is 15 residues long. The CDR3 sequence: CASSLGGSSYNEQFF. In nucleotides, the CDR3 is TGCGCCAGCAGCTTGGGCGGAAGCTCCTACAATGAGCAGTTCTTC.

The chain recombines TRBV7-2 with TRBJ1-5; perhaps TRBD1 as D (5 bases). Trimming left V 0 bases short and J 3 bases short, with 12 bases between. Germline V gene sequence: CDR1 SGHTA, CDR2 FQGNSA. There are 16 residues in the CDR3. The CDR3 nucleotides read TGTGCCAGCAGCTTAGCATCCGGGGGTGACAATCAGCCCCAGCATTTT. Encoded protein: CASSLASGGDNQPQHF. The full variable domain, completed using reference TRBV7-2 and TRBJ1-5, is GAGVSQSPSNKVTEKGKDVELRCDPISGHTALYWYRQSLGQGLEFLIYFQGNSAPDKSGLPSDRFSAERTGGSVSTLTIQRTQQEDSAVYLCASSLASGGDNQPQHFGDGTRLSIL.

The rearrangement links TRBV7-2 to TRBJ2-5, with D maybe TRBD1 (7 bases). The germline CDR1 and CDR2 sequences are SGHTA and FQGNSA. This CDR3 comprises 15 residues. V was trimmed by 6 bases and J by 4 bases, leaving 18 bases between them. Here the CDR3 DNA reads TGTGCCAGCAGTCCACCCGGAGGGGGCATAGAGACCCAGTACTTC. The encoded protein is CASSPPGGGIETQYF.

This chain links TRBV7-8 with TRBJ2-1; D perhaps matches TRBD2 (7 bases). This CDR3 region has 14 residues. The germline V gene has CDR1 SGHVS and CDR2 FQNEAQ. Trimming stripped 5 bases from V and 6 bases from J, with 14 bases between. As DNA, the CDR3 is TGTGCCAGCAGCCCAGGGGACTATCCCAATGAGCAGTTCTTC. It codes for CASSPGDYPNEQFF. The full variable domain, its missing parts supplied by reference TRBV7-8 and TRBJ2-1, is GAGVSQSPRYKVAKRGQDVALRCDPISGHVSLFWYQQALGQGPEFLTYFQNEAQLDKSGLPSDRFFAERPEGSVSTLKIQRTQQEDSAVYLCASSPGDYPNEQFFGPGTRLTVL.

There are many counts of this clone. The gene calls are TRBV13 and TRBJ2-5; TRBD1 aligns across 8 bases. Losses at the gene ends were 5 bases for V and 2 bases for J; bases not matched to a gene: 10. Germline CDR1 and CDR2: PRHDT and FYEKMQ (reference sequence). The CDR3 is 16 residues long. CDR3 DNA: TGTGCCAGCAGCCCCGCCCCGGACAGGGCGCAAGAGACCCAGTACTTC. This encodes CASSPAPDRAQETQYF.

This clone has a single count. The chain carries TRBV7-2 and TRBJ1-4; 7 bases match TRBD1. The CDR3 covers 15 residues. Germline V gives CDR1 SGHTA, CDR2 FQGNSA. V dropped 1 base and J dropped 7; count of bases not matched to a gene: 6. The DNA of the CDR3 is TGTGCCAGCAGCTTAGGACAGGGCTGGCCTGAAAAACTGTTTTTT. Protein product: CASSLGQGWPEKLFF.

The chain combines TRBV4-3 with TRBJ2-6; 10 positions agree with TRBD1. The CDR3 is 20 amino acids. In germline, CDR1 is LGHNA, CDR2 YSLEER. After removal of 4 bases from V and 2 bases from J, the junction contained 14 bases not matched to a gene. This CDR3 reads CASSRRDRGESVAGANVLTF. The CDR3 DNA reads TGCGCCAGCAGCCGGAGGGACAGGGGCGAGTCGGTAGCTGGGGCCAACGTCCTGACTTTC.

This clone came up a few times. The chain carries TRBV11-2 and TRBJ1-1; D gene ambiguous. Trimming removed 9 bases from V and 8 bases from J, with 10 bases in between. This CDR3 is built from 10 residues. Germline CDR1 SGHAT, CDR2 FQNNGV. CDR3 residues: CARCLGEAFF. CDR3 nucleotide sequence: TGTGCCAGGTGCCTCGGGGAAGCTTTCTTT.

The J gene is TRBJ1-4, the V gene TRBV5-1; 10 bases line up with TRBD1. Germline-derived CDR1 and CDR2 are SGHRS and YFSETQ. This CDR3 is 15 amino acids long. The trim removed 3 bases at V and 7 bases at J, leaving 6 bases unmatched. CDR3 protein: CASSWRQGAFEKLFF. In DNA form, the CDR3 reads TGCGCCAGCAGCTGGAGACAGGGGGCTTTTGAAAAACTGTTTTTT.

This clone was counted only a few times. J is TRBJ1-4 and V is TRBV6-6; 8 bases match TRBD1. Germline CDR1 is MNHNY and CDR2 is SVGAGI (reference sequence). J was trimmed by 4 bases and V by 5 bases; bases with no gene match: 6. The CDR3 runs 15 residues. The DNA of the CDR3 is TGTGCCAGCAGTCAAGGACAGGGAAGTAATGAAAAACTGTTTTTT. This codes for CASSQGQGSNEKLFF.